One and the same sample provided the 30 T cell receptor beta chains below, sequenced in a study of technical replicates of blood from a handful of donors. TCRdb keeps only in-frame clones here, not all; method: immunoSEQ multiplex PCR. This sample has 85,000 to 100,000 clones, with 95% found just once. Sequencing was performed on T cells isolated from PBMCs. Receptors originate from a human donor in good health.

This chain uses TRBV11-2 with TRBJ1-1; maybe TRBD1 (6 bases). The germline V and J ends were trimmed by 6 bases and 1 base, with 12 bases remaining between them. The CDR3 length is 14 residues. CDR1 is SGHAT and CDR2 is FQNNGV in the germline V gene. The DNA for the CDR3 is TGTGCCAGCAGTTTTGCGGGGGCGAACACTGAAGCTTTCTTT. As protein: CASSFAGANTEAFF.

The genes are TRBV9 and TRBJ1-4; weak D call: TRBD1 (6 bases). The CDR3 is made up of 13 amino acids. Germline V gene data show CDR1 as SGDLS and CDR2 as YYNGEE. Trimming took off 0 bases at V and 7 bases at J, with 7 bases between the two ends. The CDR3 nucleotides read TGTGCCAGCAGCGTAGGGGACACTGAAAAACTGTTTTTT. Protein product: CASSVGDTEKLFF. The complete variable domain, with remaining parts taken from reference TRBV9 and TRBJ1-4, reads DSGVTQTPKHLITATGQRVTLRCSPRSGDLSVYWYQQSLDQGLQFLIQYYNGEERAKGNILERFSAQQFPDLHSELNLSSLELGDSALYFCASSVGDTEKLFFGSGTQLSVL.

The chain has TRBV30 and TRBJ2-3; TRBD2 aligns across 12 bases. The CDR3 loop spans 17 amino acids. V shed 0 bases, J shed 5 bases, and the junction held 9 bases outside the gene matches. Germline V gives CDR1 GTSNPN, CDR2 SVGIG (reference sequence). The CDR3 protein is CAWSVGRTSGAKDTQYF. The CDR3 nucleotides read TGTGCCTGGAGTGTAGGTAGGACTAGCGGGGCGAAAGATACGCAGTATTTT.

The rearrangement uses TRBV13 and TRBJ2-3; 9 positions match TRBD1. Losses at the gene ends were 4 bases for V and 10 bases for J; bases not matched to a gene: 3. CDR1 and CDR2 (germline): PRHDT, FYEKMQ (reference sequence). This CDR3 has 12 residues. The CDR3 sequence is CASSSNRGPQYF. The CDR3 DNA sequence: TGTGCCAGCAGCTCGAACAGGGGGCCGCAGTATTTT.

In DNA, the CDR3 is TGTGCCAGCTCACCGATGACAGGGAATTCACCCCTCCACTTT. Its protein product is CASSPMTGNSPLHF. The genes are TRBV18 and TRBJ1-6; 7 positions agree with TRBD1. Trimming cost V 3 bases and J 7 bases; bases outside gene matches: 3. The length of the CDR3 is 14 residues. The germline gives CDR1 KGHSH, CDR2 LQKENI.

The chain combines TRBV5-4 with TRBJ2-1; weak D call: TRBD2 (6 bases). V was cut by 0 bases and J by 4 bases, with 11 bases left in between. CDR1 and CDR2 (germline): SGHNT, YYREEE (reference sequence). The CDR3 loop spans 15 amino acids. CDR3 nucleotides: TGTGCCAGCAGCTTGGACAGGACTACATACAATGAGCAGTTCTTC. It is translated as CASSLDRTTYNEQFF.

For the CDR3, the DNA is TGTGCCAGCAGTTTATCCCTTAGCGGGATCGGCTCCTACGAGCAGTACTTC. Amino acids: CASSLSLSGIGSYEQYF. V and J are TRBV28 and TRBJ2-7, with TRBD2 identical over 8 bases. This CDR3 is built from 17 residues. V shed 1 base, J shed 0 bases, and the junction held 8 bases outside the gene matches. Looked up from germline, CDR1 is MDHEN and CDR2 is SYDVKM. The full variable domain, its missing parts supplied by reference TRBV28 and TRBJ2-7, is DVKVTQSSRYLVKRTGEKVFLECVQDMDHENMFWYRQDPGLGLRLIYFSYDVKMKEKGDIPEGYSVSREKKERFSLILESASTNQTSMYLCASSLSLSGIGSYEQYFGPGTRLTVT.

The chain joins TRBV29-1 to TRBJ2-5; 8 nucleotides line up with TRBD1. The germline CDR1 and CDR2 sequences are SQVTM and ANQGSEA. Unmatched junction bases numbered 5, after V lost 3 bases and J lost 5 bases. The length of the CDR3 is 13 residues. CDR3 sequence: CSVEPGDRETQYF. CDR3 nucleotide sequence: TGCAGCGTTGAGCCGGGGGACAGGGAGACCCAGTACTTC.

The chain combines TRBV7-6 with TRBJ2-7; 8 nucleotides match TRBD1. J lost 6 bases, V lost 1 base, and 11 bases had no gene match. This CDR3 contains 16 residues. CDR1 and CDR2 from the germline V gene are SGHVS and FNYEAQ. Here the CDR3 reads CASSLGGGTGKGEQYF. In nucleotides, the CDR3 is TGTGCCAGCAGCTTAGGTGGTGGGACAGGAAAGGGCGAGCAGTACTTC.

This sequence joins TRBV27 and TRBJ2-1, with 7 bases aligning to TRBD1. After removal of 4 bases from V and 4 bases from J, the junction contained 7 bases not matched to a gene. The germline V gene encodes CDR1 MNHEY and CDR2 SMNVEV (reference sequence). The CDR3 is 15 residues long. CDR3 bases: TGTGCCAGCAGTTCCGGACAGGTGGGATACAATGAGCAGTTCTTC. Amino acids: CASSSGQVGYNEQFF.

The chain combines TRBV9 with TRBJ2-3; D uncertain. Trimming pared 5 bases from V and 0 bases from J, leaving 13 bases between. This CDR3 spans 15 amino acids. Germline CDR1 and CDR2: SGDLS and YYNGEE. The CDR3 is CASSGATSSTDTQYF. The CDR3 DNA reads TGTGCCAGCAGTGGAGCGACCTCTAGCACAGATACGCAGTATTTT.

The chain recombines TRBV6-1 with TRBJ1-3; no reliable D call. Germline V gene data show CDR1 as MNHNS and CDR2 as SASEGT. Trimming took 2 bases from V and 4 from J, leaving 6 bases between them. CDR3 length: 13 amino acids. CDR3 DNA: TGTGCCAGCAGTGAAACTACAGGAAACACCATATATTTT. Its translation is CASSETTGNTIYF.

The V gene is TRBV19, the J gene TRBJ1-2, with TRBD1 matching over 9 bases. In germline, CDR1 is LNHDA, CDR2 SQIVND (reference sequence). J lost 8 bases, V lost 3 bases, and 7 bases had no gene match. The CDR3 is 14 residues long. The CDR3 is CASSIRDREKGYTF. CDR3 nucleotide sequence: TGTGCCAGTAGTATCAGGGACAGGGAGAAGGGCTACACCTTC.

The table lists this clone with a few counts. The rearrangement uses TRBV29-1 and TRBJ1-1; tentative D call: TRBD1 (5 bases). The CDR3 sequence is 14 residues long. CDR1 is SQVTM and CDR2 is ANQGSEA in the germline V gene. Trimming stripped 1 base from V and 0 bases from J, with 9 bases between. This chain's CDR3 is CSVEAPGMNTEAFF. DNA of the CDR3: TGCAGCGTTGAAGCTCCAGGGATGAACACTGAAGCTTTCTTT.

In the case of this clone: Other DNA sequences in this specimen translate into the identical CDR3. This sequence joins TRBV5-1 and TRBJ2-3; 11 nucleotides line up with TRBD1. CDR1 and CDR2 (germline): SGHRS, YFSETQ. V was pared by 4 bases and J by 4 bases, with 5 bases of the junction left unmatched. The CDR3 is 15 residues long. The CDR3 sequence is CASSPGQGAPDTQYF. CDR3 bases: TGCGCCAGCAGCCCCGGACAGGGGGCCCCAGATACGCAGTATTTT.

This clone was seen once. V gene TRBV30 combines with J gene TRBJ1-5, with 10 bases that match TRBD1. The CDR3 extends over 13 amino acids. The trim removed 3 bases at V and 5 bases at J, leaving 1 base unmatched. Germline values: CDR1 GTSNPN, CDR2 SVGIG (reference sequence). As DNA, the CDR3 is TGTGCCTGGAGCGGACAGGGGGATCAGCCCCAGCATTTT. Translated, it gives CAWSGQGDQPQHF.

The chain uses TRBV19 and TRBJ1-5; D remains ambiguous. The CDR3 sequence is 16 residues long. V lost 5 bases and J lost 2, with 16 bases in between. Looked up from germline, CDR1 is LNHDA and CDR2 is SQIVND (reference sequence). The CDR3 region is CASSAGEFPGNQPQHF. CDR3 sequence (DNA): TGTGCCAGTAGTGCGGGAGAATTCCCCGGCAATCAGCCCCAGCATTTT.

J is TRBJ2-3 and V is TRBV30, with TRBD1 matching 7 bases. CDR1 is GTSNPN, CDR2 SVGIG, per germline (reference sequence). The V gene end was trimmed by 8 bases and the J gene end by 3 bases; junction bases not matched to a gene: 29. The CDR3 runs 20 residues. The CDR3 nucleotides are TGTGCCCTTCGGCTCGTGCCTGGACCGACTTGGGGACAGACTACAGATACGCAGTATTTT. Residues: CALRLVPGPTWGQTTDTQYF. The variable domain in full, completed from reference TRBV30 and TRBJ2-3, reads SQTIHQWPATLVQPVGSPLSLECTVEGTSNPNLYWYRQAAGRGLQLLFYSVGIGQISSEVPQNLSASRPQDRQFILSSKKLLLSDSGFYLCALRLVPGPTWGQTTDTQYFGPGTRLTVL.

The rearrangement links TRBV7-9 to TRBJ2-5, with TRBD1 matching 8 bases. Germline trimming cut 4 bases from V and 6 bases from J; bases unmatched to any gene: 10. CDR1 and CDR2 (germline): SEHNR, FQNEAQ (reference sequence). This CDR3 is built from 15 residues. The DNA of the CDR3 is TGTGCCAGCAGCTCAGACCTGGACAGGGTACAGACCCAGTACTTC. The encoded protein is CASSSDLDRVQTQYF.

V usage is TRBV9 and J usage is TRBJ2-1, with TRBD2 matching 8 bases. CDR1 and CDR2 from the germline V gene are SGDLS and YYNGEE. The CDR3 extends over 15 amino acids. After removal of 7 bases from V and 3 bases from J, the junction contained 9 bases not matched to a gene. The CDR3 region has the DNA TGTGCCAGCGCAGCACCGGGACTAGACTACAATGAGCAGTTCTTC. This gives the protein CASAAPGLDYNEQFF.

The J gene is TRBJ1-5, the V gene TRBV9; D is unclear. The V end was cut by 4 bases, the J end by 7 bases, with 15 bases between. CDR1 SGDLS and CDR2 YYNGEE come from the germline V gene. The CDR3 contains 14 residues. The CDR3 spells CASSPDNMVQPQHF. In DNA, the CDR3 is TGTGCCAGCAGCCCAGACAACATGGTCCAGCCCCAGCATTTT.

This clone was recorded only once. The rearrangement uses TRBV18 and TRBJ2-7; 9 nucleotides line up with TRBD2. Germline loops: CDR1 KGHSH, CDR2 LQKENI. The length of the CDR3 is 17 residues. The V gene end was trimmed by 3 bases and the J gene end by 3 bases; junction bases not matched to a gene: 12. CDR3 coding DNA: TGTGCCAGCTCACCGAATTACGCCGGGACTAGCAGCTACGAGCAGTACTTC. It yields the protein CASSPNYAGTSSYEQYF.

The chain employs TRBV10-3 and TRBJ2-1; 7 nucleotides match TRBD2. V shed 10 bases, J shed 4 bases, and the junction held 10 bases outside the gene matches. CDR1 ENHRY and CDR2 SYGVKD come from the germline V gene. The CDR3 consists of 14 residues. For the CDR3, the DNA is TGTGCCACGTTGGGCGGGGGATCTTACAATGAGCAGTTCTTC. It codes for CATLGGGSYNEQFF.

The V call is TRBV29-1, the J call TRBJ2-3; no clear D gene. There are 13 residues in the CDR3. Between the trimmed V and J ends, which lost 3 bases and 6 bases, there was a span of 13 bases. Looked up from germline, CDR1 is SQVTM and CDR2 is ANQGSEA. CDR3 sequence: CSVEGVRSDTQYF. CDR3 bases: TGCAGCGTTGAGGGCGTCCGAAGCGATACGCAGTATTTT.

The chain recombines TRBV7-9 with TRBJ2-7, with D unresolved. The germline V and J ends were trimmed by 2 bases and 2 bases, with 10 bases remaining between them. The germline gives CDR1 SEHNR, CDR2 FQNEAQ (reference sequence). This CDR3 has 14 residues. CDR3 amino acids: CASSLSRGPYEQYF. The CDR3 DNA follows: TGTGCCAGCAGCTTATCCCGAGGCCCCTACGAGCAGTACTTC.

The chain employs TRBV7-9 and TRBJ1-4; 10 nucleotides agree with TRBD1. Looked up from germline, CDR1 is SEHNR and CDR2 is FQNEAQ (reference sequence). The CDR3 loop spans 14 amino acids. Unmatched junction bases numbered 2, after V lost 4 bases and J lost 6 bases. CDR3 loop: CASSWTGGDEKLFF. Here the CDR3 DNA reads TGTGCCAGCAGCTGGACAGGGGGGGATGAAAAACTGTTTTTT.

This clone came up once. The rearrangement links TRBV27 to TRBJ1-2, with a tentative D call TRBD1 (5 bases). The germline V and J ends were trimmed by 0 bases and 4 bases, with 9 bases remaining between them. This CDR3 contains 14 residues. Germline lookup yields CDR1 MNHEY and CDR2 SMNVEV (reference sequence). The DNA of the CDR3 is TGTGCCAGCAGTTTATCATCGACAGCCTATGGCTACACCTTC. Translation gives CASSLSSTAYGYTF.

V usage is TRBV6-1 and J usage is TRBJ1-5; 8 bases fit TRBD1. CDR3 size: 15 residues. Germline V CDR1 and CDR2: MNHNS, SASEGT. V gave up 2 bases and J gave up 5 bases; unmatched junction bases: 5. As DNA, the CDR3 is TGTGCCAGCAGTGAATTCGGACAGGGCGATCAGCCCCAGCATTTT. Translating it yields CASSEFGQGDQPQHF.

This chain uses TRBV28 with TRBJ1-5; 9 nucleotides agree with TRBD1. The CDR3 spans 14 residues. Germline V lookup: CDR1 MDHEN, CDR2 SYDVKM. Losses at the gene ends were 6 bases for V and 5 bases for J; bases not matched to a gene: 5. CDR3 nucleotides: TGTGCCAGCAGGCGGACAGGGGAGTATCAGCCCCAGCATTTT. Amino acid sequence: CASRRTGEYQPQHF.

The chain recombines TRBV5-1 with TRBJ1-4; 10 bases match TRBD1. Germline V CDR1 and CDR2: SGHRS, YFSETQ. V shed 4 bases and J 6 bases; nucleotides not matched to a gene: 3. This CDR3 is built from 14 residues. The DNA of the CDR3 is TGCGCCAGCAGCCGGGACAGGGGAGATGAAAAACTGTTTTTT. Translated: CASSRDRGDEKLFF.